This passage covers 29 T cell receptor beta chains from one sample sequenced in a study of T cells in Graves' hyperthyroidism and ophthalmopathy. Amplification of TCR beta CDR3 regions used RNA as the template. HTBI primers were used for first-round RT-PCR of the TCR CDR3. TCRdb processed the multiplex PCR reads anew with MiXCR; each CDR3 protein has one entry. Of about 620,000 distinct CDR3 sequences listed, around 15% were seen once; the top ten hold approximately 3.9%. The sequencing input was blood. The receptors stem from a woman aged 25 to 39 with Graves' hyperthyroidism.

This chain links TRBV10-2 with TRBJ1-3, with D hard to call. The CDR3 contains 16 residues. V was clipped by 0 bases and J by 2 bases, with 11 bases between them. CDR1 and CDR2 from the germline V gene are WSHSY and SAAADI. The CDR3 region is CASSESWRETGNTIYF. CDR3 coding DNA: TGCGCCAGCAGTGAGTCTTGGAGGGAAACTGGAAACACCATATATTTT.

V gene TRBV7-3 combines with J gene TRBJ1-1; 7 nucleotides agree with TRBD1. Germline values: CDR1 SGHTA, CDR2 FQGTGA. The CDR3 is made up of 16 amino acids. J lost 10 bases, V lost 5 bases, and 19 bases had no gene match. CDR3 nucleotide sequence: TGTGCCAGCAGCCCCCCAGGGGGAGGCAACCGACCGCGAGCTTTCTTT. Translated, it gives CASSPPGGGNRPRAFF.

This clonotype was seen at least ten times. This chain links TRBV7-9 with TRBJ1-1; perhaps TRBD1 as D (6 bases). The CDR3 runs 10 residues. V was shortened by 6 bases and J by 10 bases, with 9 bases between the two germline ends. Germline V gives CDR1 SEHNR, CDR2 FQNEAQ (reference sequence). The CDR3 bases are TGTGCCAGCAGTATGACAGGAGCTTTCTTT. Translation: CASSMTGAFF.

The chain has TRBV20-1 and TRBJ2-5; 7 positions agree with TRBD2. CDR3 size: 14 residues. Germline assignment: CDR1 DFQATT and CDR2 SNEGSKA (reference sequence). J gave up 3 bases and V 6 bases, and 10 bases lay outside the gene matches. This CDR3 is CSAKPLAVEETQYF. The CDR3 nucleotides read TGCAGTGCCAAACCCCTAGCGGTCGAAGAGACCCAGTACTTC.

This clonotype has just a few counts. V and J are TRBV12-3 or TRBV12-4 and TRBJ2-7, with D uncertain. V was trimmed by 6 bases and J by 3 bases, leaving 15 bases between them. The CDR3 loop spans 14 amino acids. This CDR3 reads CASRSRTEYYEQYF. In DNA form, the CDR3 reads TGTGCCAGCAGATCCCGGACGGAATACTACGAGCAGTACTTC.

A few counts support this clonotype. The V gene is TRBV29-1, the J gene TRBJ2-1; TRBD2 matches at 13 bases. CDR3 length equals 17 residues. CDR1 is SQVTM, CDR2 ANQGSEA, per germline. The trim removed 4 bases at V and 7 bases at J, leaving 13 bases unmatched. This CDR3 is CSVGGLAGDRPWNEQFF. CDR3 DNA: TGCAGCGTTGGAGGACTAGCGGGAGATAGGCCGTGGAATGAGCAGTTCTTC.

This clonotype was found a few times. V and J are TRBV30 and TRBJ2-3; D is perhaps TRBD1 (5 bases). Germline CDR1 is GTSNPN and CDR2 is SVGIG (reference sequence). The CDR3 length is 15 residues. The V and J ends lost 0 bases and 3 bases respectively, with 13 bases between them. The CDR3 region is CAWSVRGRVTDTQYF. In DNA, the CDR3 is TGTGCCTGGAGTGTAAGGGGCAGGGTGACAGATACGCAGTATTTT.

This clonotype was counted at least ten times. J is TRBJ2-2 and V is TRBV3-1; no reliable D call. V lost 4 bases, J lost 5 bases, and 11 bases lay in between. CDR1 is LGHDT, CDR2 YNNKEL, per germline (reference sequence). The CDR3 covers 14 residues. The CDR3 nucleotides are TGTGCCAGCAGCCCCCAAATTACAACCGGGGAGCTGTTTTTT. Translated, it gives CASSPQITTGELFF.

The chain joins TRBV29-1 to TRBJ2-7; D gene uncertain. The CDR3 runs 14 residues. The germline V gene encodes CDR1 SQVTM and CDR2 ANQGSEA. Trimming left V 0 bases short and J 3 bases short, with 12 bases between. The CDR3 is CSVEDRARSYEQYF. CDR3 nucleotide sequence: TGCAGCGTTGAAGATCGAGCCAGGAGCTACGAGCAGTACTTC.

The V and J genes are TRBV2 and TRBJ1-4; TRBD1 might be the D (5 bases). The V end lost 6 bases, the J end lost 8 bases, and 13 bases lay between the germline ends. Looked up from germline, CDR1 is SNHLY and CDR2 is FYNNEI. The CDR3 runs to 13 residues. CDR3: CASRGLRDEKLFF. For the CDR3, the DNA is TGTGCCAGCAGAGGTCTGCGGGACGAAAAACTGTTTTTT. Using reference TRBV2 and TRBJ1-4 for the parts outside the CDR3, the full variable domain is EPEVTQTPSHQVTQMGQEVILRCVPISNHLYFYWYRQILGQKVEFLVSFYNNEISEKSEIFDDQFSVERPDGSNFTLKIRSTKLEDSAMYFCASRGLRDEKLFFGSGTQLSVL.

This clonotype has ten or more counts. The rearrangement joins TRBV30 to TRBJ1-3; the D gene is possibly TRBD1 (6 bases). CDR3 size: 13 residues. Germline CDR1 and CDR2: GTSNPN and SVGIG (reference sequence). V lost 3 bases, J lost 2 bases, and 8 bases lay in between. The CDR3 bases are TGTGCCTGGAGGGACAGCGCTGGAAACACCATATATTTT. Its translation is CAWRDSAGNTIYF.

This chain uses TRBV3-1 with TRBJ2-4, with D possibly being TRBD1 (5 bases). This CDR3 comprises 14 residues. V was cut by 3 bases and J by 6 bases, with 12 bases left in between. CDR1 and CDR2 from the germline V gene are LGHDT and YNNKEL (reference sequence). The CDR3 DNA is TGTGCCAGCAGCCATTCAGGGTCGTTAAACATTCAGTACTTC. Translating gives CASSHSGSLNIQYF.

The chain combines TRBV6-2 or TRBV6-3 with TRBJ1-5; no clear D. Trimming removed 6 bases from V and 5 bases from J, with 11 bases in between. CDR3 length: 13 residues. Per germline, CDR1 MNHEY and CDR2 SVGEGT. DNA of the CDR3: TGTGCCAGCAGCCGCCTTGGGGATCAGCCCCAGCATTTT. Translation gives CASSRLGDQPQHF.

Comments on this clonotype: A much larger clone differs from this one at a single base, so this may be a read error. This chain uses TRBV3-1 with TRBJ2-7; 8 nucleotides line up with TRBD2. Germline V gene sequence: CDR1 LGHDT, CDR2 YNNKEL (reference sequence). This CDR3 region has 14 residues. After removal of 2 bases from V and 6 bases from J, the junction contained 6 bases not matched to a gene. The CDR3 reads CASSQTGTSPEQYF. CDR3 bases: TGTGCCAGCAGCCAAACCGGGACTAGTCCCGAGCAGTACTTC.

A note on this clonotype: One base away lies a much larger clone, so this may be a sequencing read error. This chain joins TRBV11-2 and TRBJ1-6; the D gene is possibly TRBD1 (5 bases). The CDR3 runs 15 residues. Looked up from germline, CDR1 is SGHAT and CDR2 is FQNNGV. The CDR3 DNA is TGTTCCAGTGGGGCGGCCCGCTCCTATAATTCACCCCTCCACTTT. It yields the protein CSSGAARSYNSPLHF.

This clonotype has a count of ten or more. V usage is TRBV2 and J usage is TRBJ1-6; 7 nucleotides line up with TRBD1. This CDR3 is 14 amino acids long. The germline V gene encodes CDR1 SNHLY and CDR2 FYNNEI. V lost 6 bases and J lost 7; bases outside the gene matches: 6. CDR3 bases: TGTGCCAGCAGCCCCGGGACAGAGAATTCACCCCTCCACTTT. Translating gives CASSPGTENSPLHF.

This clonotype came up many times. The chain couples TRBV12-3 or TRBV12-4 to TRBJ2-1; TRBD2 matches at 8 bases. This CDR3 has 16 amino acids. With 6 bases clipped from V and 8 bases from J, the junction kept 15 bases outside the gene matches. The DNA for the CDR3 is TGTGCCAGCAGCGAACTGGCGGGACTAGACACCGATGAGCAGTTCTTC. Protein product: CASSELAGLDTDEQFF.

The chain links TRBV28 to TRBJ1-3; D not certain. Germline assignment: CDR1 MDHEN and CDR2 SYDVKM. V was pared by 4 bases and J by 1 base, with 14 bases between. The CDR3 is 16 amino acids. CDR3 residues: CASSSRGVGSGNTIYF. In DNA, the CDR3 is TGTGCCAGCAGTTCACGGGGTGTAGGGTCTGGAAACACCATATATTTT.

This clonotype appeared many times. This chain uses TRBV30 with TRBJ1-4; D ambiguous. Germline CDR1 is GTSNPN and CDR2 is SVGIG (reference sequence). This CDR3 spans 12 amino acids. Trimming left V 3 bases short and J 12 bases short, with 14 bases between. The CDR3 here is CAWRQLEDELFF. CDR3 DNA: TGTGCCTGGAGACAACTGGAAGATGAACTGTTTTTT.

This clonotype was seen repeatedly, ten times or more. This rearrangement joins TRBV6-1 to TRBJ2-7; 9 bases fit TRBD1. The CDR3 runs 15 residues. Unmatched junction bases numbered 7, after V lost 5 bases and J lost 2 bases. CDR1 and CDR2 (germline): MNHNS, SASEGT. The DNA of the CDR3 is TGTGCCAGCAGTTACGCGGACAGGGGACCCTACGAGCAGTACTTC. Translating it yields CASSYADRGPYEQYF.

This clonotype was recorded at least ten times. The V gene is TRBV3-1, the J gene TRBJ1-1; 8 bases map to TRBD1. The CDR3 loop spans 13 amino acids. Trimming at V came to 4 bases and at J to 3 bases, leaving 1 base not matched to a gene. Looked up from germline, CDR1 is LGHDT and CDR2 is YNNKEL (reference sequence). The CDR3 region is CASSRTGHTEAFF. The CDR3 nucleotides are TGTGCCAGCAGCCGGACAGGGCACACTGAAGCTTTCTTT.

The chain has TRBV6-2 or TRBV6-3 and TRBJ2-7; 10 bases map to TRBD2. The CDR3 is 15 amino acids. The germline gives CDR1 MNHEY, CDR2 SVGEGT. J gave up 2 bases and V 2 bases, and 3 bases lay outside the gene matches. Here the CDR3 reads CASSYRLAGAYEQYF. For the CDR3, the DNA is TGTGCCAGCAGTTACCGGCTAGCGGGGGCCTACGAGCAGTACTTC.

This chain links TRBV11-2 with TRBJ2-3, with D perhaps TRBD1 or TRBD2 (5 bases each). CDR1 and CDR2 from the germline V gene are SGHAT and FQNNGV. The V end lost 1 base, the J end lost 9 bases, and 23 bases lay between the germline ends. This CDR3 region has 17 residues. The CDR3 DNA reads as TGTGCCAGCAGCTTAGGGTCGTTGGGGGACCCCCAGGCCACGCAGTATTTT. Protein: CASSLGSLGDPQATQYF.

The CDR3 is CASRSFSGDTGELFF. The CDR3 DNA reads TGTGCCAGCCGATCGTTTTCGGGGGACACCGGGGAGCTGTTTTTT. The chain joins TRBV6-1 to TRBJ2-2; a weak D match, TRBD2 (6 bases). This CDR3 comprises 15 residues. The germline V gene has CDR1 MNHNS and CDR2 SASEGT. Trimming pared 8 bases from V and 3 bases from J, leaving 16 bases between.

The rearrangement joins TRBV19 to TRBJ1-1, with TRBD1 identical over 7 bases. The V and J ends lost 10 bases and 3 bases, in that order; junction bases with no gene match: 5. This CDR3 spans 12 amino acids. Germline lookup yields CDR1 LNHDA and CDR2 SQIVND (reference sequence). CDR3 region: CATRQGYTEAFF. CDR3 sequence (DNA): TGTGCCACGAGACAGGGATACACTGAAGCTTTCTTT.

This clonotype was observed a few times. The genes are TRBV20-1 and TRBJ2-2; tentative D call: TRBD2 (6 bases). Trimming stripped 3 bases from V and 0 bases from J, with 8 bases between. Germline CDR1 and CDR2: DFQATT and SNEGSKA (reference sequence). This CDR3 is built from 14 residues. The CDR3 is CSASPGANTGELFF. The DNA of the CDR3 is TGCAGTGCTAGTCCGGGGGCGAACACCGGGGAGCTGTTTTTT.

In its sample, this clonotype was seen many times. The rearrangement uses TRBV20-1 and TRBJ1-5; TRBD1 aligns across 7 bases. Germline V CDR1 and CDR2: DFQATT, SNEGSKA (reference sequence). The CDR3 runs 16 residues. Trimming took 4 bases from V and 0 from J; bases not matched to a gene: 9. CDR3 amino acids: CSANEFTGDSNQPQHF. CDR3 coding DNA: TGCAGTGCTAATGAATTCACAGGGGATAGCAATCAGCCCCAGCATTTT.

The chain has TRBV19 and TRBJ2-3; D not certain. This CDR3 is built from 14 residues. Trimming pared 6 bases from V and 0 bases from J, leaving 10 bases between. Germline V CDR1 and CDR2: LNHDA, SQIVND (reference sequence). The CDR3: CASRADSSTDTQYF. For the CDR3, the DNA is TGTGCCAGTAGGGCGGATTCTAGCACAGATACGCAGTATTTT.

Only a few counts were recorded for this clonotype. J is TRBJ2-7 and V is TRBV12-3 or TRBV12-4; TRBD2 matches at 10 bases. CDR3 length: 14 residues. Trimming cost V 6 bases and J 7 bases; bases outside gene matches: 9. The CDR3 DNA reads as TGTGCCAGCAGCCCTAGCGGGAGTTTATTGGAGCAGTACTTC. Protein: CASSPSGSLLEQYF.